This T cell receptor beta chain was captured by sequencing in a study of cytomegalovirus exposure and HLA in healthy donors. For this clone: Its specificity is unknown.

Study observations and caveats: A later analysis found most CMV-associated TCR beta chains apparently HLA-restricted. Apart from CMV serostatus, no immune exposure information was available. While the bulk of TCR sequences proved rare, some public TCRs turned up in many donors.

Researchers ran the PCR with 60 Vbeta and 13 Jbeta primers. TCRdb keeps only in-frame clones here, not all; method: immunoSEQ multiplex PCR. The sample has 150,000 or so clones; roughly 80% are singletons. It was healthy bone marrow donors who served as donors. The source is a woman aged 25 to 39 in good health and CMV-seronegative. Sequencing used PBMCs.

CDR3 nucleotide sequence: TGCGCCAGCAGCTTGGGACTAGCGGTTCCCTACGAGCAGTACTTC. It is translated as CASSLGLAVPYEQYF. V is TRBV5-1 and J is TRBJ2-7; 9 bases map to TRBD2. Trimming cost V 0 bases and J 2 bases; bases outside gene matches: 3. CDR3 size: 15 residues. Germline CDR1 reads SGHRS; CDR2 reads YFSETQ.